This is a list of T cell receptor beta chains from one sample in a study of Ad26.COV2.S vaccination and SARS-CoV-2 variants. Profiled with immunoSEQ multiplex PCR; TCRdb holds only in-frame clones, not every one. The sample consists of 300,000 to 400,000 clones, around nine tenths of them appearing once. The sequenced sample was peripheral blood, obtained in a trial of Ad26.COV2.S vaccine versus placebo. These receptors were taken from a person between 18 and 65 years old who received the Ad26.COV2.S COVID-19 vaccine or a placebo. The conserved cysteine and the conserved F or W are not part of the CDR3 here. A D gene is named only where the DNA matches it firmly. Size is omitted from some rows. Given values are once, few, many or a class for expanded clones.

cdr3_aa j_call v_call clone_size d_call
ASSIRTVIYNSPLH TRBJ1-6 TRBV28 - -
AIRPAIYGYT TRBJ1-2 TRBV7-2 - -
AWSVLGPGAQPQH TRBJ1-5 TRBV30 - -
ASSRLTQGPQH TRBJ1-5 TRBV14 - -
ASSQASAGDKDNEQF TRBJ2-1 TRBV3-1/TRBV3-2 - -
ASSTHNTEAF TRBJ1-1 TRBV3-1/TRBV3-2 - -
ASSIIRADYSNQPQH TRBJ1-5 TRBV19 - -
ANHRGGRYSYEQY TRBJ2-7 TRBV2 - -
ASSHESYEQY TRBJ2-7 TRBV7-9 few -
ASSLQGFQPQH TRBJ1-5 TRBV12-3/TRBV12-4 - -
ATSRGGDSYNEQF TRBJ2-1 TRBV15 - -
ATRGNTDTQY TRBJ2-3 TRBV5-1 - -
ASSFPGGETQY TRBJ2-5 TRBV5-4 - TRBD2
ASAGGPDIQY TRBJ2-4 TRBV27 - TRBD2
SVEQGNGYT TRBJ1-2 TRBV29-1 - -
ASSLRGRDIEPQY TRBJ2-5 TRBV27 - -
SVVGRFSYEQY TRBJ2-7 TRBV29-1 - -
AWSVEGNGYT TRBJ1-2 TRBV30 - -
ASSVRQTSGKTGELF TRBJ2-2 TRBV9 - TRBD2
SASLGTRSYEQY TRBJ2-7 TRBV20-1 - -
ASSLEGPGTGLNEQF TRBJ2-1 TRBV11-3 once TRBD1
ASSLTGYGYT TRBJ1-2 TRBV5-4 - -
ASRRGTGGNTEAF TRBJ1-1 TRBV2 once TRBD1